This T cell receptor beta chain is from a study of monozygotic twins with inflammatory bowel disease. General study points: Results did not support any single strong IBD-associated signal or clonotype.

Template-switch reactions added UMIs with a 6-nucleotide sample barcode. Using the 5' RACE reads, TCRdb records one entry per CDR3 protein without DNA. Here the sample table reports 400,000 to 500,000 distinct CDR3 sequences. Germline V CDR1 and CDR2: SGHVS, FNYEAQ. CDR3 length: 14 residues. Concerning this clonotype: As yet, its antigen is unknown.

The source material was blood. The sequence was obtained from a human donor with ulcerative colitis or Crohn's disease, or a healthy co-twin of an affected twin (not recorded which). The gene calls are TRBV7-6 and TRBJ1-1; the TCRdb call, TRBD1, lacks DNA for checking. CDR3 sequence: CASSPWQVDTEAFF.